A single TCR beta chain is shown here with its context. Assay used: immunoSEQ multiplex PCR; TCRdb lists only in-frame clones, some missing. The sample has approximately 150,000 clones; about four fifths are singletons. The CDR3 loop spans 15 amino acids. These data come from a study of blood T cell repertoires in COVID-19. This clonotype was obtained from a woman older than 75 with acute or convalescent COVID-19. The material sequenced was peripheral blood. The chain combines TRBV21-1 with TRBJ1-5; the table's D call, TRBD1, was not checked against the DNA. TRBV21-1 is recorded as a pseudogene. The CDR3 coding sequence is TGTGCCAGCAGCAAAGAACAGGGGGCAAATCAGCCCCAGCATTTT. Amino acid sequence: CASSKEQGANQPQHF.